The entry below describes one TCR beta chain. Its antigen is not known. This sample is part of a study of T cell repertoires in cytomegalovirus infection. Turning to the study itself: Recently identified HLA-C-restricted CMV epitopes were used, and well-studied HLA-B-restricted CMV epitopes were used as well. Through public TCR beta signatures, both CMV infection and matching HLA type were indicated.

The ends lost 3 bases at V and 7 bases at J; junction bases unmatched: 4. The germline V gene encodes CDR1 MGHRA and CDR2 YSYEKL. This CDR3 comprises 14 residues. One entry per CDR3 protein, called by TCRdb with MiXCR from the reads. The sample lists 90,000 to 110,000 distinct CDR3 sequences, about 30% occurring once. Overall study results and limits: Individuals carrying CMV plus the relevant HLA were identified by cumulative frequency of public TCR beta families. CMV-specific HLA-C-restricted TCR beta clonotypes dominated the ex vivo response.

Material: CD8+ T cells from cultured PBMCs, obtained from culture after CMV antigen stimulation. The chain combines TRBV4-1 with TRBJ1-2, with TRBD1 matching 11 bases. The sequence came from a human donor in good health (CMV status not recorded). Some clones in this sample may be carry-over from other donors' samples. The CDR3 sequence: CASSQDRGQRGYTF. As DNA, the CDR3 is TGCGCCAGCAGCCAGGACAGGGGGCAACGTGGCTACACCTTC.